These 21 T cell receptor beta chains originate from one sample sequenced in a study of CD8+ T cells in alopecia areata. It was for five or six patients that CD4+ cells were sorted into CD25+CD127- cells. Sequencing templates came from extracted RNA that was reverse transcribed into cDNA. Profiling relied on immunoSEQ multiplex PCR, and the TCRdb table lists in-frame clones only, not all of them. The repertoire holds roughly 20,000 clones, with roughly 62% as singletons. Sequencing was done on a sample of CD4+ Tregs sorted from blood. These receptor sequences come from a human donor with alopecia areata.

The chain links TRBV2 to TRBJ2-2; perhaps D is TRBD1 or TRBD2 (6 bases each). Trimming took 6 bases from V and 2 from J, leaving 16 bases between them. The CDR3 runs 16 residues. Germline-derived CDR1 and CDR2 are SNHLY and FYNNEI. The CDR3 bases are TGTGCCAGCAGCGCCTTTCCGGGGGCAAACACCGGGGAGCTGTTTTTT. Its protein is CASSAFPGANTGELFF.

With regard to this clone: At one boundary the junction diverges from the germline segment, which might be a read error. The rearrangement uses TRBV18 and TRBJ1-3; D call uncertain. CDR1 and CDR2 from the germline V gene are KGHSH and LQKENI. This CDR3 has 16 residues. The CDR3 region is CASSPRAGASGNTTYF. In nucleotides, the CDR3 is TGTGCCAGCTCACCTCGGGCAGGAGCCTCTGGAAACACCACATATTTT.

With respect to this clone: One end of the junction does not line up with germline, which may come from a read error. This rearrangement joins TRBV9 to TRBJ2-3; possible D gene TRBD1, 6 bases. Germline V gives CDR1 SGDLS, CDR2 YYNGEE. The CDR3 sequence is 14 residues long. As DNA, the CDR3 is TGTGCCAGCAGCGTAGGAGGACAGATGGTCGATATGGATTTT. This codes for CASSVGGQMVDMDF.

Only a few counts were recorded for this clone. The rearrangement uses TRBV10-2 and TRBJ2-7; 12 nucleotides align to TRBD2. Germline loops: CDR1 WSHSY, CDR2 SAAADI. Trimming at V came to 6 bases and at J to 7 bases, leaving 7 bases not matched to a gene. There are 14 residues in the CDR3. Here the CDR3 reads CASSASGGAREQYF. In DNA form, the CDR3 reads TGCGCCAGCAGCGCTAGCGGGGGGGCACGGGAGCAGTACTTC.

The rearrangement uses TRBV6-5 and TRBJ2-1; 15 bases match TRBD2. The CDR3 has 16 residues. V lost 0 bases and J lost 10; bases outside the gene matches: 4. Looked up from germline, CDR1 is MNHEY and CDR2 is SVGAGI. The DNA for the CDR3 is TGTGCCAGCAGTTACTCAGGGACTAGCGGGAGGTGGGAGCAGTTCTTC. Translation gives CASSYSGTSGRWEQFF.

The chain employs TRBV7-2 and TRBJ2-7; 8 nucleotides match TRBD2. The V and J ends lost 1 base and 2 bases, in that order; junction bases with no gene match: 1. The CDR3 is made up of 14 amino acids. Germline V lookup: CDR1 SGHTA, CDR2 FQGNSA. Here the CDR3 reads CASSLDGRAYEQYF. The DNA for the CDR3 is TGTGCCAGCAGCTTAGACGGGAGGGCCTACGAGCAGTACTTC.

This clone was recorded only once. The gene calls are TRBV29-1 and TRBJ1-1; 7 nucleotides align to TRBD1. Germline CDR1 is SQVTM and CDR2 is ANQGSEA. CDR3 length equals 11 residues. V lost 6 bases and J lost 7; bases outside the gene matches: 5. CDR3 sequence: CSVRGGVEAFF. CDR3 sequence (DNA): TGCAGCGTCAGGGGGGGGGTTGAAGCTTTCTTT.

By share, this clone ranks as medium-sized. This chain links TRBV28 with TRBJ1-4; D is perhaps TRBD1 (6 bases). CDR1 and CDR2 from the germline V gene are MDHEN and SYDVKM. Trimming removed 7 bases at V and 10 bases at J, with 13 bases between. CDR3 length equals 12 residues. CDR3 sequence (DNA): TGTGCCAGCACCCTGGACAGAGGAAAACTGTTTTTT. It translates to CASTLDRGKLFF. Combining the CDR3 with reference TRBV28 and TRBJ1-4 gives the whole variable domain DVKVTQSSRYLVKRTGEKVFLECVQDMDHENMFWYRQDPGLGLRLIYFSYDVKMKEKGDIPEGYSVSREKKERFSLILESASTNQTSMYLCASTLDRGKLFFGSGTQLSVL.

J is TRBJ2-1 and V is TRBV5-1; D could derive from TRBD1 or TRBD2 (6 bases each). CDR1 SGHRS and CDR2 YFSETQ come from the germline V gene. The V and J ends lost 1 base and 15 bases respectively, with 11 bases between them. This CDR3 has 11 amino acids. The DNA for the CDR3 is TGCGCCAGCAGCTTGCGGGGGCAGCGGTTCTTC. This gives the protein CASSLRGQRFF.

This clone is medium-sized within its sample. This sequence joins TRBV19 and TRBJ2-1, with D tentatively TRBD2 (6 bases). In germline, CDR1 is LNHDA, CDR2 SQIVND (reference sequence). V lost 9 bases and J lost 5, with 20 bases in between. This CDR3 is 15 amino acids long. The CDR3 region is CASRSIAGLNNEQFF. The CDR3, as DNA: TGTGCCAGCCGAAGCATTGCGGGGCTAAACAATGAGCAGTTCTTC.

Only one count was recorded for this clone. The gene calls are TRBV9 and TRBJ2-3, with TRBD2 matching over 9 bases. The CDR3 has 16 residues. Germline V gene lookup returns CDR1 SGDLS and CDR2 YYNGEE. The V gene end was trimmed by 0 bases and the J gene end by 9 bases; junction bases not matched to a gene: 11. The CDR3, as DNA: TGTGCCAGCAGCGTAGGGGGACTAGCTGACAGAGCCACGCAGTATTTT. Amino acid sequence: CASSVGGLADRATQYF.

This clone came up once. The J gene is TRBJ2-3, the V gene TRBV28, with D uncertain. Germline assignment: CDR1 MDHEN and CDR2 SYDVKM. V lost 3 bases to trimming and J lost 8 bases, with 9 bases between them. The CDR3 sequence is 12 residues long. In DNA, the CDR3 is TGTGCCAGCAGTTTGAGGTCGGGTACGCAGTATTTT. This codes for CASSLRSGTQYF.

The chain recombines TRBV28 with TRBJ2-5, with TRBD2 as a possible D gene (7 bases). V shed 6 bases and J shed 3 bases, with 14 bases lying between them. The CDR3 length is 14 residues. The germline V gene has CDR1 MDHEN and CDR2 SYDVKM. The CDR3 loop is CASSMGGLEETQYF. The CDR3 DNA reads TGTGCCAGCAGCATGGGGGGGCTTGAAGAGACCCAGTACTTC.

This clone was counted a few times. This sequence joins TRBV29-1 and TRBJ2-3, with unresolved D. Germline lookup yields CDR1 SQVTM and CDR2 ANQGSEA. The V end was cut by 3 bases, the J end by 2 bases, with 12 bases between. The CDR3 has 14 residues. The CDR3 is CSVDGIMTTDTQYF. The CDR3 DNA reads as TGCAGCGTTGATGGGATTATGACCACAGATACGCAGTATTTT.

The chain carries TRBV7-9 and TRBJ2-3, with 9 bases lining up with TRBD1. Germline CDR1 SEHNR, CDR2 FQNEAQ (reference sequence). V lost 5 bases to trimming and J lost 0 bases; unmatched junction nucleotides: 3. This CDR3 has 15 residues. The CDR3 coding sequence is TGTGCCAGCAGCCTACAGGGGGCTAGCACAGATACGCAGTATTTT. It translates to CASSLQGASTDTQYF.

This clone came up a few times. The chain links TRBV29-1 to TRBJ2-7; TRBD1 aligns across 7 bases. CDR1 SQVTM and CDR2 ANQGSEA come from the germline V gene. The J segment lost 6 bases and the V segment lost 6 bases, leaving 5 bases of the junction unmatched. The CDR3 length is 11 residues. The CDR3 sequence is CSVLGTAEQYF. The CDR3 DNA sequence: TGCAGCGTCCTCGGGACAGCCGAGCAGTACTTC.

The DNA for the CDR3 is TGTGCCAGCAGCCGAGGGGGGAACACTGAAGCTTTCTTT. It specifies CASSRGGNTEAFF. The J gene is TRBJ1-1, the V gene TRBV5-4; TRBD1 might be the D (6 bases). This CDR3 region has 13 residues. CDR1 is SGHNT, CDR2 YYREEE, per germline (reference sequence). Trimming left V 4 bases short and J 1 base short, with 8 bases between.

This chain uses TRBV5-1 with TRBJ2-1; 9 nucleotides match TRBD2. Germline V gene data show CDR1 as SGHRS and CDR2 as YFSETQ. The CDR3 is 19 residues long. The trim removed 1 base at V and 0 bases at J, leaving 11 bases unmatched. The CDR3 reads CASSLSPREGPSSYNEQFF. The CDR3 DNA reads TGCGCCAGCAGCTTGTCCCCGCGGGAGGGCCCTAGCTCCTACAATGAGCAGTTCTTC.

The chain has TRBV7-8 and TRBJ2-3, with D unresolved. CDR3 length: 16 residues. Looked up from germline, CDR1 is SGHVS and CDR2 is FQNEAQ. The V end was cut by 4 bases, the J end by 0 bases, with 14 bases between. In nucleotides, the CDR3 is TGTGCCAGCAGCTATAATCCGAGCCCTAGCACAGATACGCAGTATTTT. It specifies CASSYNPSPSTDTQYF. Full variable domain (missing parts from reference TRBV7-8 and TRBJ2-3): GAGVSQSPRYKVAKRGQDVALRCDPISGHVSLFWYQQALGQGPEFLTYFQNEAQLDKSGLPSDRFFAERPEGSVSTLKIQRTQQEDSAVYLCASSYNPSPSTDTQYFGPGTRLTVL.

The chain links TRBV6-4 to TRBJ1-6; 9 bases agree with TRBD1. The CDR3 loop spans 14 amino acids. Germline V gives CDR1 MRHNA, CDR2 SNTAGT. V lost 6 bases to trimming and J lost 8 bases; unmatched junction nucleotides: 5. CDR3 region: CASSRTGVDSPLHF. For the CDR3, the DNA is TGTGCCAGCAGCAGGACAGGGGTGGATTCACCCCTCCACTTT.

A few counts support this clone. This chain's CDR3 is CASSYVAGSSYEQYF. In DNA form, the CDR3 reads TGTGCCAGCAGTTACGTGGCAGGGAGCTCCTACGAGCAGTACTTC. The V gene is TRBV6-5, the J gene TRBJ2-7; the D gene could be TRBD1 or TRBD2 (5 bases each). This CDR3 comprises 15 residues. The germline gives CDR1 MNHEY, CDR2 SVGAGI. V was pared by 2 bases and J by 0 bases, with 11 bases between.